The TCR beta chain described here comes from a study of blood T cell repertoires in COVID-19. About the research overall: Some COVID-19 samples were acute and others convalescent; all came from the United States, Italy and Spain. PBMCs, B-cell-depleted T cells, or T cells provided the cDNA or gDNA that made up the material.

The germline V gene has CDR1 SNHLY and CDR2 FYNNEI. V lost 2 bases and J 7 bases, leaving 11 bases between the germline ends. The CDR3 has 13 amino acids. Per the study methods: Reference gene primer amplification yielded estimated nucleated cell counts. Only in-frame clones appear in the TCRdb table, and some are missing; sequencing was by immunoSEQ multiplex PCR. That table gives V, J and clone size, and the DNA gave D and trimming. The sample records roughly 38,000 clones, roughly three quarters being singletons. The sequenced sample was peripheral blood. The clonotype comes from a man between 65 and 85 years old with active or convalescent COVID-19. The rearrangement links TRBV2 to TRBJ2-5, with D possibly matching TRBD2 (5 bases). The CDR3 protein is CASSELARGTQYF. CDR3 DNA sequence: TGTGCCAGCAGTGAACTAGCCCGGGGGACCCAGTACTTC.